This TCR beta chain was captured in a study of control samples from healthy donors and cancer patients. The data were produced by immunoSEQ multiplex PCR, yet TCRdb's version contains in-frame clones alone and is incomplete. The sample consists of roughly 180,000 clones, 90% to 95% of them appearing once. The CDR3 extends over 17 amino acids. CDR1 is SGHTA, CDR2 FQGTGA, per germline. Trimming cost V 3 bases and J 4 bases; bases outside gene matches: 12. This receptor was taken from a woman aged 18-30 years in good health. The J gene is TRBJ2-3, the V gene TRBV7-3; the match to TRBD1 covers 8 bases. The specimen sequenced was blood. The DNA for the CDR3 is TGTGCCAGCAGCTTTTACGGACAGGGCCCTCCCCCAGATACGCAGTATTTT. This gives the protein CASSFYGQGPPPDTQYF.